The source of this T cell receptor (beta chain) is a study of post-analysis software for immune sequencing data. TCR beta cDNA libraries had unique molecular identifiers. MiXCR was run by TCRdb on the PCR reads, yielding one entry per CDR3 protein. The data contain 750,000 to 900,000 distinct CDR3 sequences, more than 45% of them seen just once; the ten biggest clones take up 4.9%. Study outcomes and limitations: Among 5 or 6 TRBV segments more frequent in patients than controls were TRBV5-6, TRBV5-1 and TRBV20-1. Compared with controls, patients showed significantly lower normalized Chao1 diversity.

V was trimmed by 0 bases and J by 2 bases, leaving 11 bases between them. The CDR3 is 15 residues long. CDR1 is SGHKS, CDR2 YYEKEE, per germline (reference sequence). As for this clonotype: The antigen remains unidentified.

Input material: blood. The sequence came from a girl between 10 and 17 years old with multiple sclerosis. The chain has TRBV5-5 and TRBJ1-2; TRBD1 might be the D (5 bases). Here the CDR3 DNA reads TGTGCCAGCAGCTTGGTCCCTGACAGAAACTATGGCTACACCTTC. Translating gives CASSLVPDRNYGYTF.